This TCR beta chain is drawn from a study of cytomegalovirus exposure and HLA in healthy donors. The PCR ran on 60 Vbeta and 13 Jbeta primers. Only in-frame clones appear in the TCRdb table, and some are missing; sequencing was by immunoSEQ multiplex PCR. The data show 110,000 to 150,000 clones, with roughly 80% seen just once and 1.5% to 2% held by the top ten. The CDR3 contains 14 residues. V dropped 1 base and J dropped 6 bases, with 13 bases sitting between them. The germline V gene has CDR1 SGHRS and CDR2 YFSETQ. As concerns this clone: The antigen remains undetermined.

Regarding the study as a whole: 150 to 200 TCR beta chains were listed as cytomegalovirus-associated.

The source is a female donor in good health and CMV-seronegative. Source material: PBMCs. V and J are TRBV5-1 and TRBJ1-1; the D gene is possibly TRBD1 (5 bases). This CDR3 reads CASSLRSGSAEAFF. The CDR3 bases are TGCGCCAGCAGCTTGCGATCAGGGTCGGCTGAAGCTTTCTTT.